This T cell receptor beta chain was captured in a study of identifying expanded T cells in peripheral blood. Overall study findings and caveats: Approximately 1.1 clones differed between technical replicates, versus approximately 16 and 20 over time. Across healthy donors, higher total template counts meant significantly greater roughly two-week count variance.

With respect to this clone: Its target is not known.

No infections or other immune events were documented during collection. J was trimmed by 4 bases and V by 4 bases; bases with no gene match: 0. Germline CDR1 is SGHDT and CDR2 is YYEEEE. The length of the CDR3 is 12 residues. Data came from immunoSEQ multiplex PCR; TCRdb stores just in-frame clones and leaves some out. Of 90,000 to 110,000 clones listed, about nine tenths were seen once; the top ten hold 8% to 9%. This chain joins TRBV5-6 and TRBJ1-2; 8 bases are shared with TRBD1. The sequenced material came from blood. This receptor was obtained from a person between 18 and 69 years old in good health. CDR3 in amino acids: CASSQGAYGYTF. CDR3 nucleotide sequence: TGTGCCAGCAGCCAGGGGGCCTATGGCTACACCTTC.